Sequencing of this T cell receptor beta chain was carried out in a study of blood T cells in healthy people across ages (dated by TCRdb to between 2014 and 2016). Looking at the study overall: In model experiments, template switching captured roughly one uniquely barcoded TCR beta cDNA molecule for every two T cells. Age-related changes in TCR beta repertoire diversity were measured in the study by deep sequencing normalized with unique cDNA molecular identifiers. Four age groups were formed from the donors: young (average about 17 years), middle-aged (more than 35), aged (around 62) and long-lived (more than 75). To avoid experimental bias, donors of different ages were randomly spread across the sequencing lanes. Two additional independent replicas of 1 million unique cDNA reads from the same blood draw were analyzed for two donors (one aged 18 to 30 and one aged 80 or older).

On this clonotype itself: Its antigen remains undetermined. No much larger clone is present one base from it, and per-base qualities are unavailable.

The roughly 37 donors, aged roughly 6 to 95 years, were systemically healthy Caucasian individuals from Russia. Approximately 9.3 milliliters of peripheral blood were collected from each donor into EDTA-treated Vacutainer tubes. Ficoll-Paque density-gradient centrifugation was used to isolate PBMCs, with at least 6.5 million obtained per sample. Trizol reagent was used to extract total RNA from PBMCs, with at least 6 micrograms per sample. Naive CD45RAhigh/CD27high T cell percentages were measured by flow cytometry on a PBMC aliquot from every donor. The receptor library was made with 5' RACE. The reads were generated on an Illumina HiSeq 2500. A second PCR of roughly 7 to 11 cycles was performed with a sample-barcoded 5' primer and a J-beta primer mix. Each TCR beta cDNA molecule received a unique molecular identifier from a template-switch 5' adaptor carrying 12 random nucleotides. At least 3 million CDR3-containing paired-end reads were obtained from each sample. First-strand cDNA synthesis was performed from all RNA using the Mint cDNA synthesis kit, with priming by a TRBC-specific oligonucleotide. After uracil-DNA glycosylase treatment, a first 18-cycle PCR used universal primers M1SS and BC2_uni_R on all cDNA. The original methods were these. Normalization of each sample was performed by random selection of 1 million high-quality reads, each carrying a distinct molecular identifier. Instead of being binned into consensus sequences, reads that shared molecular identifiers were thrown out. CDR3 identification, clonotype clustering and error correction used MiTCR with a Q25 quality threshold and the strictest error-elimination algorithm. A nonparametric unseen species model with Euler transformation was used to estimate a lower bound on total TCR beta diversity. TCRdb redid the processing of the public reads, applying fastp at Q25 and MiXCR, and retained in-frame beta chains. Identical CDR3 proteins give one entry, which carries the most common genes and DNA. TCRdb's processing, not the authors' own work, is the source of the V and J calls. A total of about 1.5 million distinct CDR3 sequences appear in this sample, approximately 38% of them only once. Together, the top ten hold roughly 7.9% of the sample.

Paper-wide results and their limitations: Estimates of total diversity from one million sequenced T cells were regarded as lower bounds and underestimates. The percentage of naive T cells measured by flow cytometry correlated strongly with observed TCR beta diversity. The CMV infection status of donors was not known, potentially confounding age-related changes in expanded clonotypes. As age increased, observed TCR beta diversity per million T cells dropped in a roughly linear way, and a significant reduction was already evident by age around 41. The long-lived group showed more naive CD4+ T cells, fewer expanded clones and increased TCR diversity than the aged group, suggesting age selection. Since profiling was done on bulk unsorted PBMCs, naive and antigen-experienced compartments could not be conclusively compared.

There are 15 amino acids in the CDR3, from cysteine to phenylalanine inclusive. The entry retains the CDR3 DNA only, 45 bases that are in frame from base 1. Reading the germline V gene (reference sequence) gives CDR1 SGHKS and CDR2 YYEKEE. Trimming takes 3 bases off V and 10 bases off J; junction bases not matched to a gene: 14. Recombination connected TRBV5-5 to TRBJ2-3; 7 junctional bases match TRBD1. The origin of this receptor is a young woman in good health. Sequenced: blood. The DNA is TGTGCCAGCAGCTGGCGTGAGACAGGGAGTAAGTCGCAGTATTTT. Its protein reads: CASSWRETGSKSQYF.